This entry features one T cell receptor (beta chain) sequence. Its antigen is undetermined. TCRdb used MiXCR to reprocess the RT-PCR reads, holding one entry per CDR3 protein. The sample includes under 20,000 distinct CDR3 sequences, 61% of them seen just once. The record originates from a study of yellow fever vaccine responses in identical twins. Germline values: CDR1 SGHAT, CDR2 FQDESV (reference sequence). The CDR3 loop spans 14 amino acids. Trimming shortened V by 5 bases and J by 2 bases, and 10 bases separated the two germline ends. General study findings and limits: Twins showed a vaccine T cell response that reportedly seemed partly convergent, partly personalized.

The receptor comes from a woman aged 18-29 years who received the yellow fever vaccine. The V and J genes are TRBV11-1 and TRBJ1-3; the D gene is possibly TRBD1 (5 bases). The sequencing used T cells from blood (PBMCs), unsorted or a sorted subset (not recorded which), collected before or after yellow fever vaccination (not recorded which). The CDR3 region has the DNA TGTGCCAGCAGCCGAACAGGAGCTGGAAACACCATATATTTT. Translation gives CASSRTGAGNTIYF.